Each of the 27 T cell receptor beta chains below was sequenced from the same sample in a study of identical twins. TCRdb called the 5' RACE reads again in MiXCR, with one record for every CDR3 protein. The sample contains roughly 630,000 distinct CDR3 sequences, 7% to 7.5% of which appear only once. These records were also assigned to another study, of yellow fever vaccine responses in identical twins.

The sequenced sample consisted of PBMCs. The source is a woman younger than 35 in good health.

This clonotype was detected a few times. The chain joins TRBV24-1 to TRBJ2-1; 13 bases are shared with TRBD2. Trimming at V came to 4 bases and at J to 7 bases, leaving 9 bases not matched to a gene. CDR3 length: 17 residues. Germline CDR1 and CDR2: KGHDR and SFDVKD. CDR3 loop: CATSDSGLAGPGNEQFF. The CDR3 nucleotides read TGTGCCACCAGTGACTCGGGACTAGCGGGGCCAGGGAATGAGCAGTTCTTC.

The chain recombines TRBV7-8 with TRBJ1-5; possible D gene TRBD1, 5 bases. Germline-derived CDR1 and CDR2 are SGHVS and FQNEAQ. V lost 5 bases to trimming and J lost 5 bases, with 7 bases between them. This CDR3 has 12 residues. CDR3 coding DNA: TGTGCCAGCAGCCCCAGGGATCAGCCCCAGCATTTT. Amino acids: CASSPRDQPQHF.

The chain recombines TRBV4-1 with TRBJ1-2; TRBD1 is a possible D gene (6 bases). V was trimmed by 4 bases and J by 1 base, leaving 16 bases between them. Germline CDR1 is MGHRA and CDR2 is YSYEKL. This CDR3 is 16 amino acids long. The CDR3 bases are TGCGCCAGCAGCCGAAGGGGTCGGGACATTAACTATGGCTACACCTTC. Its translation is CASSRRGRDINYGYTF.

This clonotype came up once. The genes are TRBV7-9 and TRBJ2-2; weak D call: TRBD1 (5 bases). Germline CDR1 reads SEHNR; CDR2 reads FQNEAQ (reference sequence). The CDR3 runs to 16 residues. V was pared by 5 bases and J by 5 bases, with 18 bases between. Here the CDR3 DNA reads TGTGCCAGCAGCCGAACGTCAGGGTTGTGGACCGGGGAGCTGTTTTTT. Translation gives CASSRTSGLWTGELFF.

This clonotype was recorded at least ten times. This chain uses TRBV5-1 with TRBJ2-3; D unclear. CDR1 is SGHRS and CDR2 is YFSETQ in the germline V gene. This CDR3 has 13 residues. V gave up 5 bases and J gave up 2 bases, with 9 bases separating them. CDR3 loop: CASSQQTTDTQYF. CDR3 sequence (DNA): TGCGCCAGCAGTCAGCAGACCACAGATACGCAGTATTTT.

CDR3 protein: CSARAPGVETQYF. Here the CDR3 DNA reads TGCAGTGCTAGAGCTCCGGGGGTAGAGACCCAGTACTTC. The chain has TRBV20-1 and TRBJ2-5, with D perhaps matching TRBD2 (6 bases). The CDR3 totals 13 residues. Germline V gene data show CDR1 as DFQATT and CDR2 as SNEGSKA (reference sequence). The ends were cut back, 1 base at V and 4 bases at J, with 10 bases in the middle.

This chain joins TRBV19 and TRBJ2-1; TRBD2 aligns across 7 bases. Germline CDR1 and CDR2: LNHDA and SQIVND (reference sequence). The CDR3 consists of 15 residues. V trimming: 5 bases; J trimming: 4 bases; junction bases outside the gene matches: 8. In DNA, the CDR3 is TGTGCCAGTAGTTCCCTTACGGGGGGTTACAATGAGCAGTTCTTC. Protein product: CASSSLTGGYNEQFF. Drawing the rest from reference TRBV19 and TRBJ2-1, the complete variable domain is DGGITQSPKYLFRKEGQNVTLSCEQNLNHDAMYWYRQDPGQGLRLIYYSQIVNDFQKGDIAEGYSVSREKKESFPLTVTSAQKNPTAFYLCASSSLTGGYNEQFFGPGTRLTVL.

J is TRBJ2-7 and V is TRBV5-5; possibly TRBD1 for D (6 bases). Germline V lookup: CDR1 SGHKS, CDR2 YYEKEE (reference sequence). This CDR3 has 18 amino acids. V was clipped by 0 bases and J by 1 base, with 20 bases between them. This CDR3 is CASSLGASVGTTSYEQYV. CDR3 nucleotide sequence: TGTGCCAGCAGCTTGGGGGCCTCAGTCGGGACAACATCCTACGAGCAGTACGTC.

This clonotype was seen at least ten times. The rearrangement uses TRBV7-8 and TRBJ1-6; TRBD1 is a possible D gene (6 bases). Per germline, CDR1 SGHVS and CDR2 FQNEAQ. The CDR3 is made up of 15 amino acids. V lost 4 bases to trimming and J lost 9 bases, with 16 bases between them. The CDR3 region is CASSSRSGVGSPLHF. The CDR3, as DNA: TGTGCCAGCAGCTCTAGATCAGGGGTGGGTTCACCCCTCCACTTT.

The sample holds many counts of this clonotype. This rearrangement joins TRBV4-1 to TRBJ2-1; 7 bases fit TRBD2. The CDR3 is made up of 17 amino acids. Germline loops: CDR1 MGHRA, CDR2 YSYEKL. V trimming: 0 bases; J trimming: 4 bases; junction bases outside the gene matches: 9. CDR3 DNA: TGCGCCAGCAGCCAAGAAAAGCGGGGTTCGAGGTACAATGAGCAGTTCTTC. Its translation is CASSQEKRGSRYNEQFF.

Many counts were recorded for this clonotype. The genes are TRBV12-3 or TRBV12-4 and TRBJ1-1; the D is unclear. Trimming removed 8 bases from V and 1 base from J, with 11 bases in between. CDR3 length: 13 residues. In DNA, the CDR3 is TGTGCCAGCTCGAGGCATGGGAACACTGAAGCTTTCTTT. It yields the protein CASSRHGNTEAFF.

The chain combines TRBV3-1 with TRBJ2-3, with 7 bases matching TRBD2. The junction had 16 bases not matched to a gene; V was cut back by 10 bases and J by 0 bases. The CDR3 runs to 17 residues. Germline loops: CDR1 LGHDT, CDR2 YNNKEL (reference sequence). For the CDR3, the DNA is TGTGCCACCACCCAAGATTTAGCTAGCGGAAGCACAGATACGCAGTATTTT. Amino acid sequence: CATTQDLASGSTDTQYF.

There are a few counts of this clonotype. The genes are TRBV12-3 or TRBV12-4 and TRBJ1-2; 9 bases line up with TRBD1. V was clipped by 8 bases and J by 2 bases; unmatched bases: 6. The CDR3 is made up of 14 amino acids. CDR3 sequence: CASRSQGANYGYTF. CDR3 nucleotide sequence: TGTGCCAGCCGTTCACAGGGGGCCAACTATGGCTACACCTTC.

The gene calls are TRBV12-3 or TRBV12-4 and TRBJ2-5; TRBD1 matches 8 bases. The V segment lost 2 bases and the J segment 2 bases; nucleotides outside the gene matches: 4. The CDR3 is 15 residues long. The CDR3 loop reads CASSLQGAGQETQYF. As DNA, the CDR3 is TGTGCCAGCAGTTTACAGGGGGCAGGGCAAGAGACCCAGTACTTC.

Many counts were recorded for this clonotype. The rearrangement links TRBV24-1 to TRBJ2-1; 7 bases agree with TRBD2. V was pared by 2 bases and J by 8 bases, with 11 bases of the junction left unmatched. The CDR3 is 16 amino acids. Germline CDR1 is KGHDR and CDR2 is SFDVKD. The CDR3 DNA reads TGTGCCACCAGTGATTGGGGGACTACCCTGGGAGATGAGCAGTTCTTC. It is translated as CATSDWGTTLGDEQFF.

At least ten counts were recorded for this clonotype. The CDR3 DNA reads TGTGCCAGCAGCCTAACAGGGACCGAGCAGTACTTC. It translates to CASSLTGTEQYF. This sequence joins TRBV5-6 and TRBJ2-7; D is possibly TRBD1 (6 bases). The V gene lost 4 bases and the J gene lost 6 bases, with 11 bases spanning the gap. This CDR3 contains 12 residues. CDR1 and CDR2 from the germline V gene are SGHDT and YYEEEE.

The V and J genes are TRBV5-5 and TRBJ2-4; TRBD2 might be the D (5 bases). CDR3 length equals 18 residues. V gave up 7 bases and J gave up 2 bases, with 25 bases separating them. CDR1 SGHKS and CDR2 YYEKEE come from the germline V gene (reference sequence). As DNA, the CDR3 is TGTGCCAGCCAGAGGGTCCCAGCAATGAGTGGGCCCAAAAACATTCAGTACTTC. This translates into CASQRVPAMSGPKNIQYF.

This clonotype was recorded once. Compared with germline, one end of the junction differs, possibly owing to a read error. The chain uses TRBV3-1 and TRBJ2-3; 9 positions match TRBD2. This CDR3 spans 17 amino acids. Germline CDR1 and CDR2: LGHDT and YNNKEL (reference sequence). The CDR3 loop is CASTQEGAGGALDTQYF. CDR3 coding DNA: TGTGCCAGCACCCAAGAAGGCGCGGGGGGGGCTTTGGATACGCAGTATTTT.

The table lists this clonotype with many counts. The chain carries TRBV4-1 and TRBJ2-3, with D possibly being TRBD1 (6 bases). This CDR3 region has 15 residues. V lost 3 bases and J 4 bases, leaving 14 bases between the germline ends. Looked up from germline, CDR1 is MGHRA and CDR2 is YSYEKL. Here the CDR3 reads CASSHTKGEPDTQYF. The CDR3 DNA sequence: TGCGCCAGCAGCCACACTAAGGGGGAGCCAGATACGCAGTATTTT.

This chain joins TRBV5-1 and TRBJ2-1; TRBD2 is a possible D gene (6 bases). The CDR3 runs 13 residues. V lost 2 bases to trimming and J lost 6 bases, with 9 bases between them. The V gene's germline CDR1 is SGHRS and CDR2 YFSETQ. Written as DNA, the CDR3 is TGCGCCAGCAGCTTATTGGAGGGCAATGAGCAGTTCTTC. It translates to CASSLLEGNEQFF.

This clonotype was detected ten times or more. The rearrangement links TRBV5-1 to TRBJ2-1; 9 bases are a match to TRBD2. Germline V gene lookup returns CDR1 SGHRS and CDR2 YFSETQ. The trim removed 1 base at V and 2 bases at J, leaving 4 bases unmatched. The CDR3 runs 16 residues. CDR3 region: CASSLPSGTAYNEQFF. The CDR3 DNA reads TGCGCCAGCAGCTTGCCTAGCGGGACGGCCTACAATGAGCAGTTCTTC.

V is TRBV29-1 and J is TRBJ1-2; tentatively, D is TRBD1 (5 bases). The CDR3 spans 13 residues. Looked up from germline, CDR1 is SQVTM and CDR2 is ANQGSEA. The V gene lost 2 bases and the J gene lost 3 bases, with 10 bases spanning the gap. The DNA for the CDR3 is TGCAGCGTTGAAAGCCCGGGGCACTATGGCTACACCTTC. Its protein product is CSVESPGHYGYTF.

V is TRBV12-3 or TRBV12-4 and J is TRBJ2-7, with TRBD2 matching 12 bases. This CDR3 has 15 amino acids. Losses at the gene ends were 6 bases for V and 7 bases for J; bases not matched to a gene: 10. The CDR3 is CASSPPSGRAREQYF. The DNA of the CDR3 is TGTGCCAGCAGCCCTCCTAGCGGGAGGGCCAGGGAGCAGTACTTC.

V usage is TRBV11-2 and J usage is TRBJ2-1; 10 nucleotides align to TRBD2. J lost 10 bases, V lost 4 bases, and 7 bases had no gene match. This CDR3 region has 14 residues. Germline lookup yields CDR1 SGHAT and CDR2 FQNNGV. The DNA of the CDR3 is TGTGCCAGCAGCTCCCTAGCGGGAGAAAACGAGCAGTTCTTC. It specifies CASSSLAGENEQFF.

About this clonotype: This may stem from a read error, because a much larger clone lies one nucleotide away. This chain joins TRBV20-1 and TRBJ2-7, with 8 bases lining up with TRBD1. J gave up 5 bases and V 4 bases, and 7 bases lay outside the gene matches. CDR1 and CDR2 from the germline V gene are DFQATT and SNEGSKA (reference sequence). The CDR3 spans 13 residues. The CDR3 DNA reads TGCAGTGCTAAGACAGGGGCCGATAACGAGCAGTACTTC. This gives the protein CSAKTGADNEQYF.

The table lists this clonotype with a few counts. The CDR3: CASSQVFSGSFSYEQYF. The CDR3 region has the DNA TGCGCCAGCAGCCAAGTATTTTCCGGCTCATTCTCCTACGAGCAGTACTTC. The chain couples TRBV4-1 to TRBJ2-7; D ambiguous. CDR1 and CDR2 (germline): MGHRA, YSYEKL. Trimming stripped 1 base from V and 0 bases from J, with 16 bases between. The length of the CDR3 is 17 residues.

The sample holds many counts of this clonotype. The rearrangement uses TRBV28 and TRBJ1-5; D possibly corresponds to TRBD1 (5 bases). V was cut by 5 bases and J by 6 bases, with 14 bases left in between. Germline CDR1 reads MDHEN; CDR2 reads SYDVKM. The CDR3 is 14 amino acids. The CDR3 spells CASSDSPGFQPQHF. Here the CDR3 DNA reads TGTGCCAGCAGTGATTCCCCAGGGTTTCAGCCCCAGCATTTT.